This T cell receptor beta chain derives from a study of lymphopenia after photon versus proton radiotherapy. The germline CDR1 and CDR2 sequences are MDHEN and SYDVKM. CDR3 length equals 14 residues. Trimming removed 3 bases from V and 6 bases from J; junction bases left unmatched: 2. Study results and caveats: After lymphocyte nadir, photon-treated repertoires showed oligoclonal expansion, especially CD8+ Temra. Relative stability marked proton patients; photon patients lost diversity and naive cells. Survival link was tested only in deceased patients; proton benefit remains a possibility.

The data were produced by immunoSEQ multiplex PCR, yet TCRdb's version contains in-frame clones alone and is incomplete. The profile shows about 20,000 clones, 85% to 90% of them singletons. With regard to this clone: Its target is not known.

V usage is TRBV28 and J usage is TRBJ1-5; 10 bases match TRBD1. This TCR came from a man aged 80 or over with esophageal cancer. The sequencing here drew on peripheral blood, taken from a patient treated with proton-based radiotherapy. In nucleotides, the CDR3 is TGTGCCAGCAGTTTCGGGACAGGGGCTCAGCCCCAGCATTTT. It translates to CASSFGTGAQPQHF.